This entry is about one T cell receptor beta chain. Reverse transcribed after extraction, RNA yielded cDNA as the sequencing template. Clones were sequenced by immunoSEQ multiplex PCR, and TCRdb holds only the in-frame ones, with some missing. The sample lists roughly 200,000 clones, roughly 60% occurring once. The data were obtained in a study of CD8+ T cells in alopecia areata. The wider study: Tofacitinib therapy took 6 to 18 months; 6 months off drug came after.

CDR1 and CDR2 (germline): SNHLY, FYNNEI. There are 14 residues in the CDR3. Losses at the gene ends were 5 bases for V and 6 bases for J; bases not matched to a gene: 7. The researchers isolated CD4+ and CD8+ T cells from PBMCs by sorting. The source was CD4+ T cells sorted from blood, collected at week 0. The genes are TRBV2 and TRBJ1-2; TRBD1 matches at 9 bases. This receptor was identified in a human donor with alopecia areata. CDR3 amino acids: CASSPGTGNHGYTF. The CDR3 coding sequence is TGTGCCAGCAGTCCCGGGACAGGGAACCATGGCTACACCTTC.